This record looks at one T cell receptor beta chain sequence and its context. This clone appeared once. The antigen it recognizes is unknown. It has no much larger one-base neighbor in the sample; base qualities were not kept. This sample stems from a study of cytomegalovirus exposure and HLA in healthy donors (dated by TCRdb to about 2017). In terms of the full investigation: In an earlier analysis of 550 to 750 of the donors, roughly 300 Gb of sequence data and 90 million to 120 million unique TCR beta sequences from 150 million to 200 million T cells were reported. Around 330 gigabases of sequencing data and around 80 million unique TCR sequences made up an early release that covered approximately 650 HLA-typed donors. The genetic ancestry cluster associated with self-reported Caucasian donors included 65% to 90% of the 398 genotyped donors. The study was designed to test whether signatures of past pathogen exposure could be identified by cataloging public T cell receptors. Using immunosequencing, the study profiled T cell repertoires from approximately 700 subjects and related those repertoires to cytomegalovirus serostatus. Besides the first cohort of roughly 700 subjects, a separate validation cohort made up of roughly 120 different subjects was used. The study combined high-throughput TCR immunosequencing, statistical association of individual TCRs with disease status, and machine learning to predict cytomegalovirus infection status. In a later analysis, previously published TCR beta repertoires from several hundred donors were re-analyzed and high-resolution HLA genotyping was added so that TCR occurrence patterns could be studied. Rather than using new phenotypic data, the later analysis identified candidate immune exposures from TCR beta sequences and from how often those sequences occurred across donors. An earlier analysis of approximately 500 of the donors applied high-throughput TCR beta sequencing to assess whether each TCR beta V gene segment acted as functional or pseudogenic. Donor age, sex, ethnicity and CMV serostatus were collected together with the repertoire data. A later genetic analysis used genome-wide SNP genotypes for about 65% of the roughly 670 donors, treating that subset as a discovery cohort. All discovery cohort repertoires had been generated on a single sequencing platform. HLA typing included class I and class II loci at four-digit resolution. The number of donors typed differed by locus, with roughly 620-630 for A, B, C, DRB1 and DQB1, approximately 500 for DQA1, 600 to 610 for DPA1, and over 400 for DPB1. Four to six DR-DQ haplotypes were handled as single units for association and clustering, since linkage in the cohort was strong. On average, roughly 200,000 unique TCR beta nucleotide sequences were sequenced per donor among about 400 genotyped donors of the cohort, with roughly 18% of those sequences being non-productive. What the work shows at the level of the full study, not this receptor alone: Strong co-occurrence of HLA alleles, especially DR and DQ, made assigning TCR associations to individual alleles difficult. Broadly in line with IMGT annotations, most TCR beta V segments showed up in productive rearrangements about 87% or about 30% of the time in an earlier analysis of several hundred of the donors. CMV serostatus was the only immune exposure information available for the cohort. In this cohort, only TCR beta chains were sequenced, and detectable features were limited by the absence of alpha or paired-chain data. The study listed around 160 TCR beta chains as associated with cytomegalovirus. Most TCR sequences were seen in very few donors, while some public TCRs were found in many individuals. Compared with equally common non-associated chains, HLA-associated TCR beta chains in a later analysis were more clonally expanded and had lower generation probabilities. In a later analysis, TCR association rates were found to vary across HLA loci, with the most associated TCRs seen for DRB1 alleles and the fewest for HLA-C alleles. A later analysis reported that several top co-occurrence clusters appeared linked to parvovirus B19, influenza, CMV and Epstein-Barr virus. A cluster of highly shared sequence variants was judged likely to be a technical artifact of the sequencing pipeline. A later analysis associated 15,000 to 20,000 TCR beta sequences with specific HLA alleles at a false discovery rate of 0.05. Compared with the approximately 600-donor mean, donors in an Asian-associated ancestry cluster had fewer N-insertions in productive TCRs, according to a later genetic analysis. In a later analysis, most CMV-associated TCR beta chains were found to appear HLA-restricted, with HLA associations seemingly driven largely by CMV exposure. Because the 87-base-pair reads could not distinguish some IMGT-functional V segments, including TRBV6-2 and TRBV6-3, those segments were excluded. Seventeen rarely observed V segments, including chromosome 9 orphons, were excluded from the earlier analysis of approximately 600 of the donors because counts were too low. In both the original and validation cohorts, the classifier was reported to diagnose cytomegalovirus status with high specificity and sensitivity. Linkage disequilibrium might explain the correlated functional status among segregating V segments, but an unknown experimental factor could not be excluded. A further reported finding was that TCR beta sequences accurately predicted the HLA-A and HLA-B alleles for most subjects in the first cohort. Presence/absence analyses assumed roughly uniform sequencing depth across donors, an assumption that may not hold. In vitro tests confirmed that a few of the cytomegalovirus-associated TCR beta chains recognize cytomegalovirus antigens. Because HLA typing was missing for some donors at each locus, association tests included only the typed subset. It was suggested by the authors that the approach could potentially be generalized to other disease states and immunological phenotypes. V-gene and J-gene trimming of TCR beta chains was associated with a missense DCLRE1C variant in a later genetic analysis, and the association was replicated in an independent cohort.

The cohort comprised several hundred healthy bone marrow donors. Cohort members were all nominally healthy when sampled, although unrecorded immune exposures were likely present. The donor was CMV seronegative and belonged to the group of 352 seronegative cohort members. Every donor gave a peripheral blood sample, and the peripheral blood mononuclear cells from that sample were used for TCR beta sequencing. The Qiagen DNeasy Blood Extraction Kit was used to extract genomic DNA from the blood cell samples. The V end gives up 1 base and the J end 10 bases, leaving 5 bases in the junction not matched to a gene. From cysteine to phenylalanine, the CDR3 is 16 amino acids long. The entry retains the CDR3 DNA only, 48 bases that are in frame from base 1. The germline V gene yields MDHEN for CDR1 and SYDVKM for CDR2. Library construction relied on the immunoSEQ multiplex PCR assay. A mixture of 60 forward primers for TCR Vbeta segments and 13 reverse primers for TCR Jbeta segments was used in the multiplex PCR. The CDR3 region of rearranged TCR beta genes was amplified from genomic DNA with a multiplex PCR assay. Amplified TCR beta libraries were sequenced as 87-base-pair reads on the Illumina HiSeq System. From the authors' description of their analysis: A later analysis tallied around 80 million unique TCR beta chains across the roughly 610 repertoires, and about 12 million of those chains were shared by two or more donors. A nearest-neighbor algorithm error-corrected the raw reads and collapsed the reads into unique sequences, merging closely related sequences to remove PCR and sequencing errors. CDR3 sequences were aligned to IMGT reference sequences to assign V, D and J gene segments. For a sequence to be retained, a match of at least six nucleotides to both a V gene segment and a J gene segment was required. Rearrangements were called productive when the CDR3 lacked stop codons and stayed in frame with V and J; all others were non-productive. CDR3 was defined by IMGT convention, running from the second conserved V-encoded cysteine to the conserved J-encoded phenylalanine. Sequences without an unambiguous match to a single V gene segment were excluded from the earlier analysis of about 630 of the donors. An earlier analysis of fewer than 750 of the donors classified V segments as functional when productive rearrangements were above 56.7% and as segregating when the standard deviation between donors was above 5%. A statistical classification framework was built to diagnose cytomegalovirus status from the catalog of TCR beta chain sequences. A later analysis assigned V and J genes by comparing TCR nucleotide sequences with IMGT/GENE-DB human TR gene sequences. A later analysis assigned CDR3 sequences and most-parsimonious VDJ recombination scenarios with the TCRdist pipeline. In a later analysis, every TCR beta chain was defined by the combination of its CDR3 amino acid sequence and its V-gene family, and reads without a unique V-gene family were dropped. In a later analysis, a few hundred highly shared, low-generation-probability nucleotide sequences were removed to address suspected cross-contamination and a sequencing artifact. A later analysis calculated a clonal expansion index for each public chain from normalized within-repertoire ranks of inferred template counts. A later analysis computed generation probabilities with a VDJ recombination model fitted to out-of-frame rearrangements, and checked the results against IGoR. In a later analysis, hypergeometric tests were used to score TCR-TCR, TCR-HLA and TCR-CMV co-occurrence, with a repertoire-size bias correction applied to TCR pairs. In a later analysis, false discovery rates were estimated by permuting HLA or CMV assignments 20 times. A later analysis grouped co-occurring TCRs with DBSCAN, adding TCRdist sequence similarity when clustering within HLA-allele-positive subsets. Co-occurrence clustering excluded repertoires with fewer than 30,000 or more than 120,000 public chains, plus five with anomalous nucleotide sharing. This is the immuneACCESS table as TCRdb keeps it, with only in-frame sequences that have V and J called. A part of the clones is gone; compared with another copy, unresolved V genes explain less than half, and the rest is unexplained. V and J calls and clone size are copied from that table; D and trimming were computed from the DNA. The table for this sample lists about 140,000 clones; 80% of them were counted only once. Over 2% of the sample belongs to the ten largest clones.

Specimen: PBMCs. The rearranged segments are TRBV28 and TRBJ1-6, with 12 bases matching TRBD1. The source of this sequence is a man aged 30 to 39 in good health and CMV-seronegative. In nucleotides, the sequence is TGTGCCAGCAGTTTATACGGGACAGGGGGCAACTCACCCCTCCACTTT. Translated, this is CASSLYGTGGNSPLHF.